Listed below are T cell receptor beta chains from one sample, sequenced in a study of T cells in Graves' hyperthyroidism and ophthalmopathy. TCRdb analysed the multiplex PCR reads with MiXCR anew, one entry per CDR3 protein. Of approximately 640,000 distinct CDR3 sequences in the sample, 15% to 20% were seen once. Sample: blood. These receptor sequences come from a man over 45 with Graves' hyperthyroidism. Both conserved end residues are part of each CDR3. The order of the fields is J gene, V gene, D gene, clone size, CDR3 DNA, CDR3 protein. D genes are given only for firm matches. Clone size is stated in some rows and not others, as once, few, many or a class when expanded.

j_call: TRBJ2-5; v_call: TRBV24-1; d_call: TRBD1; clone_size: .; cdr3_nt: TGTGCCACCAGTGACTCCAGGGGGCTCCAAGAGACCCAGTACTTC; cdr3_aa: CATSDSRGLQETQYF
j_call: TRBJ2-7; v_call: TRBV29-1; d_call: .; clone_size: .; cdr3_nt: TGCAGCGTTGAAGTTCGGGGGAGTGGGTCCTACGAGCAGTACTTC; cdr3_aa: CSVEVRGSGSYEQYF
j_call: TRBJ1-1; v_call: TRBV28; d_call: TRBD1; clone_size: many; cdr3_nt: TGTGCCAGCAGTTTACTAGAGACAGGGAGGAAGACTAATGCTTTCTTT; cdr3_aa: CASSLLETGRKTNAFF
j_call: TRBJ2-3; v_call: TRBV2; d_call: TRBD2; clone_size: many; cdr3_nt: TGTGCCAGTAATGACTATAGCGGGAGTACAGATACGCAGTATTTT; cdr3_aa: CASNDYSGSTDTQYF
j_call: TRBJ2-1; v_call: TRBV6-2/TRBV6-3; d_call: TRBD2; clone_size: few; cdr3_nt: TGTGCCAGCAGTTGGGGGACTAGCGGGAGTGGTGAGCAGTTCTTC; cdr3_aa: CASSWGTSGSGEQFF
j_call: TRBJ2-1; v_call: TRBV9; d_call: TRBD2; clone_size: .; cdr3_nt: TGTGCCAGCAGCGGACTTAGCGGGAGCAACTACAATGAGCAGTTCTTC; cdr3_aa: CASSGLSGSNYNEQFF
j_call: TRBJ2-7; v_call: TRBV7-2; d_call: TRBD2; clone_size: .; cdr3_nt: TGTGCCAGCAGCACCCGGGGACTAGCGGACAACTACGAGCAGTACTTC; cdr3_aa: CASSTRGLADNYEQYF
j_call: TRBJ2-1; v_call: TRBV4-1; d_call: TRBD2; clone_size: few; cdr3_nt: TGCGCCAGCAGCCAGGTCGGGCTAGCGGAGGAGGGATACAATGAGCAGTTCTTC; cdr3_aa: CASSQVGLAEEGYNEQFF
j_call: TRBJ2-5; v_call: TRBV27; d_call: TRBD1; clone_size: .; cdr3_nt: TGTGCCAGCAGCCGACAGGGGACTCAAGAGACCCAGTACTTC; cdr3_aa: CASSRQGTQETQYF
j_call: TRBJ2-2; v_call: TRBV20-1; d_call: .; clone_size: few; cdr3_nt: TGCAGTGCTACGACTCGGAACAACACCGGGGAGCTGTTTTTT; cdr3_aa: CSATTRNNTGELFF
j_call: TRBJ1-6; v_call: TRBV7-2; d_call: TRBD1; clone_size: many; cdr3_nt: TGTGCCAGCAGCTCTCAGGGGGGAGGTTCACCCCTCCACTTT; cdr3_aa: CASSSQGGGSPLHF
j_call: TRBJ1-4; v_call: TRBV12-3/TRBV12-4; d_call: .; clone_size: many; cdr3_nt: TGTGCCAGCAGCCCCTGGGGGGCGGCCATCAATGAAAAACTGTTTTTT; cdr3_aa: CASSPWGAAINEKLFF
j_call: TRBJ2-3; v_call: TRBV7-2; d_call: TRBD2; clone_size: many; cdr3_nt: TGTGCCAGCAGCCTGTGGACTAGCGGGAGAGATACGCAGTATTTT; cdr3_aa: CASSLWTSGRDTQYF
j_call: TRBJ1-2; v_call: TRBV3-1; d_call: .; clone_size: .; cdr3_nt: TGTGCCAGCAGCCAAGATCGGGGGGCAGGCTATGGCTACACCTTC; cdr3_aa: CASSQDRGAGYGYTF
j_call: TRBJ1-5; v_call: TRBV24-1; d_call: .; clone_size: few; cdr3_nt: TGTGCCACCAGTGATCTTAAGACAGCCCCCCATCAGCCCCAGCATTTT; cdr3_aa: CATSDLKTAPHQPQHF
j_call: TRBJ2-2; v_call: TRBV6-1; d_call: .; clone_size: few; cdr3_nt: TGTGCCAGCAGTGACCGGGCCGGGGTAATAAGAACCGGGGAGCTGTTTTTT; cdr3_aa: CASSDRAGVIRTGELFF
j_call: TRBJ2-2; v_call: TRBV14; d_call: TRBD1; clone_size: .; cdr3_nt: TGTGCCAGCAGACCGTCCGGGACAGAGGACACCGGGGAGCTGTTTTTT; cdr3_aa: CASRPSGTEDTGELFF
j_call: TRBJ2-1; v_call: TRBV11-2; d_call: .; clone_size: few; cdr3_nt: TGTGCCAGCAGCTCACAGGGACTGCCCAACAATGAGCAGTTCTTC; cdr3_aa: CASSSQGLPNNEQFF
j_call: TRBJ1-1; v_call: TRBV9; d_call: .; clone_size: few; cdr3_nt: TGTGCCAGCAGCGTAAACGGGAACACTGAAGCTTTCTTT; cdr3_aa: CASSVNGNTEAFF
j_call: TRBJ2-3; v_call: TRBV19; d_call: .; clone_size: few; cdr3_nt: TGTGCCAGTAGTAAATTGACAGGTACCTATGCAGATACGCAGTATTTT; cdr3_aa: CASSKLTGTYADTQYF
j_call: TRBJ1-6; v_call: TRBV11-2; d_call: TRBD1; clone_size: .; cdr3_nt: TGTGCCAGCAGCCCTAGTCGCCGACAGGGTTCATCGGGTTCACCCCTCCACTTT; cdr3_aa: CASSPSRRQGSSGSPLHF
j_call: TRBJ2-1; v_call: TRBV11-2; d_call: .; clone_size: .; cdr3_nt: TGTGCCAGCAGCCCCCCCGGGAGTACTGAGCAGTTCTTC; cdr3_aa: CASSPPGSTEQFF
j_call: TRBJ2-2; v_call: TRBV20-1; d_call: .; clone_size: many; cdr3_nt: TGCAGTGCTAGAGAATTAAGGGGTCCCGCGAACACCGGGGAGCTGTTTTTT; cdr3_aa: CSARELRGPANTGELFF